The next 18 T cell receptor beta chains were all read from a single sample in a study of shared clonotypes between healthy human individuals. Clones were read by immunoSEQ multiplex PCR, and TCRdb kept only the in-frame ones, dropping some. This sample yields 500,000 or so clones, of which more than 95% are seen a single time; about 0.064% belongs to the top ten. Input material: naive CD4+ T cells sorted from blood. This sample's subset: CD45RA+ positively selected. The receptors shown here come from a woman aged 25 to 39 in good health.

V and J are TRBV5-6 and TRBJ2-2; possibly TRBD2 for D (6 bases). V shed 5 bases and J shed 2 bases, with 13 bases lying between them. Germline lookup yields CDR1 SGHDT and CDR2 YYEEEE. This CDR3 spans 15 amino acids. CDR3 amino acids: CASRETSLNTGELFF. In nucleotides, the CDR3 is TGTGCCAGCAGGGAGACTAGTCTTAACACCGGGGAGCTGTTTTTT.

The chain couples TRBV6-5 to TRBJ1-3; no reliable D call. This CDR3 spans 16 amino acids. V gave up 0 bases and J gave up 4 bases, with 13 bases separating them. Germline V gene lookup returns CDR1 MNHEY and CDR2 SVGAGI. CDR3: CASSYSRPGTGNTIYF. As DNA, the CDR3 is TGTGCCAGCAGTTACTCGAGGCCGGGAACAGGAAACACCATATATTTT.

Of note for this clone: The germline gene is not matched at one end of the junction; a read error may be the cause. Other DNA sequences within the sample encode an identical CDR3. The rearrangement links TRBV15 to TRBJ2-7; D gene uncertain. Germline assignment: CDR1 LNHNV and CDR2 YYDKDF (reference sequence). The CDR3 sequence is 15 residues long. The CDR3 region is CATSRATKGGYEQYF. In DNA form, the CDR3 reads TGCGCCACCAGCAGAGCGACAAAGGGCGGCTACGAGCAGTACTTC.

The chain uses TRBV19 and TRBJ1-5, with D hard to call. Germline values: CDR1 LNHDA, CDR2 SQIVND (reference sequence). Trimming pared 8 bases from V and 0 bases from J, leaving 23 bases between. The CDR3 has 18 residues. The CDR3 loop is CASRAVSGKIYSNQPQHF. In nucleotides, the CDR3 is TGTGCCAGTCGGGCAGTATCCGGGAAGATATATAGCAATCAGCCCCAGCATTTT.

This chain uses TRBV19 with TRBJ1-5; D not resolved. CDR1 LNHDA and CDR2 SQIVND come from the germline V gene (reference sequence). The V and J ends lost 6 bases and 4 bases respectively, with 13 bases between them. CDR3 size: 14 residues. The CDR3 sequence: CASSLEQINQPQHF. In DNA form, the CDR3 reads TGTGCCAGTAGCTTGGAACAGATAAATCAGCCCCAGCATTTT.

This chain links TRBV5-4 with TRBJ1-6; 7 nucleotides match TRBD1. The CDR3 is 16 amino acids. Germline V gives CDR1 SGHNT, CDR2 YYREEE (reference sequence). V shed 4 bases and J 3 bases; nucleotides not matched to a gene: 7. The CDR3 loop reads CASSPQGGSYNSPLHF. CDR3 nucleotide sequence: TGTGCCAGCAGCCCGCAGGGGGGTAGCTATAATTCACCCCTCCACTTT.

The chain joins TRBV19 to TRBJ2-2; 9 bases align to TRBD2. CDR3 length: 15 amino acids. Looked up from germline, CDR1 is LNHDA and CDR2 is SQIVND (reference sequence). V shed 6 bases, J shed 5 bases, and the junction held 7 bases outside the gene matches. In DNA, the CDR3 is TGTGCCAGTAGGAGCAATAGCGGGAGTACCGGGGAGCTGTTTTTT. It is translated as CASRSNSGSTGELFF.

The chain links TRBV19 to TRBJ2-2, with a weak D call TRBD2 (6 bases). The CDR3 runs 13 residues. Trimming took off 5 bases at V and 4 bases at J, with 8 bases between the two ends. The germline V gene has CDR1 LNHDA and CDR2 SQIVND (reference sequence). CDR3: CASSLGGTGELFF. In DNA form, the CDR3 reads TGTGCCAGTAGTCTGGGGGGCACCGGGGAGCTGTTTTTT.

Here the CDR3 reads CASRGSVLGSGYTF. The DNA for the CDR3 is TGTGCCAGCAGAGGGAGCGTCTTAGGCAGTGGCTACACCTTC. The gene calls are TRBV28 and TRBJ1-2; D unresolved. Trimming took off 6 bases at V and 7 bases at J, with 18 bases between the two ends. Germline CDR1 and CDR2: MDHEN and SYDVKM. The CDR3 is 14 amino acids.

The V call is TRBV7-9, the J call TRBJ1-1, with D hard to call. Trimming pared 1 base from V and 1 base from J, leaving 10 bases between. The CDR3 is made up of 15 amino acids. CDR1 and CDR2 (germline): SEHNR, FQNEAQ (reference sequence). CDR3 nucleotides: TGTGCCAGCAGCTTAGACCGGCATAAGAACACTGAAGCTTTCTTT. It yields the protein CASSLDRHKNTEAFF.

This chain connects TRBV6-5 to TRBJ2-5; perhaps TRBD1 as D (5 bases). Germline V lookup: CDR1 MNHEY, CDR2 SVGAGI. The V end lost 6 bases, the J end lost 5 bases, and 13 bases lay between the germline ends. This CDR3 has 13 amino acids. CDR3 nucleotide sequence: TGTGCCAGCAGCCTCACAGGTTTGGAGACCCAGTACTTC. This sequence encodes CASSLTGLETQYF.

The chain combines TRBV29-1 with TRBJ2-7; D not resolved. Germline V gene sequence: CDR1 SQVTM, CDR2 ANQGSEA. V lost 7 bases to trimming and J lost 4 bases, with 17 bases between them. The CDR3 covers 13 residues. The CDR3 DNA reads as TGCAGCGAGCACGGGCCTACCCATTACGAGCAGTACTTC. Residues: CSEHGPTHYEQYF.

The chain recombines TRBV28 with TRBJ1-1; 7 bases fit TRBD1. This CDR3 contains 16 residues. V lost 8 bases to trimming and J lost 0 bases; unmatched junction nucleotides: 12. Germline V lookup: CDR1 MDHEN, CDR2 SYDVKM. As DNA, the CDR3 is TGTGCCAGCGAGGACAGGCGCGAATCCCTGAACACTGAAGCTTTCTTT. This codes for CASEDRRESLNTEAFF.

The chain carries TRBV2 and TRBJ2-5, with D tentatively TRBD1 (6 bases). The CDR3 is 16 residues long. CDR1 is SNHLY and CDR2 is FYNNEI in the germline V gene. V shed 7 bases and J shed 0 bases, with 18 bases lying between them. The CDR3 is CASTPWGTGNQETQYF. CDR3 in DNA: TGTGCCAGCACCCCATGGGGCACAGGGAACCAAGAGACCCAGTACTTC.

In DNA form, the CDR3 reads TGTGCCAGCTCACTATCTAGCATCTCCTCCTACGAGCAGTACTTC. Translated: CASSLSSISSYEQYF. The chain employs TRBV18 and TRBJ2-7; maybe TRBD2 (5 bases). The CDR3 runs 15 residues. CDR1 KGHSH and CDR2 LQKENI come from the germline V gene. Trimming stripped 4 bases from V and 0 bases from J, with 13 bases between.

This clone was seen a handful of times. V gene TRBV30 combines with J gene TRBJ1-5; 9 bases fit TRBD1. Germline lookup yields CDR1 GTSNPN and CDR2 SVGIG (reference sequence). The CDR3 spans 13 residues. J was trimmed by 5 bases and V by 6 bases; bases with no gene match: 5. CDR3 DNA: TGTGCCTGCGCGACAGGGGGGGATCAGCCCCAGCATTTT. Its translation: CACATGGDQPQHF.

The chain joins TRBV6-5 to TRBJ1-3; D possibly corresponds to TRBD1 (5 bases). CDR3 length equals 15 residues. The germline CDR1 and CDR2 sequences are MNHEY and SVGAGI. The V gene lost 7 bases and the J gene lost 7 bases, with 20 bases spanning the gap. The CDR3 loop is CASTTLDTSTNTIYF. In DNA form, the CDR3 reads TGTGCCAGCACCACCCTGGACACAAGCACGAACACCATATATTTT.

This clone was recorded only once. The chain couples TRBV28 to TRBJ1-5; D might be TRBD1 (6 bases). The CDR3 extends over 15 amino acids. V lost 3 bases and J lost 5, with 14 bases in between. Looked up from germline, CDR1 is MDHEN and CDR2 is SYDVKM. The CDR3, as DNA: TGTGCCAGCAGTTTCATGGACAGCGGATATCAGCCCCAGCATTTT. It specifies CASSFMDSGYQPQHF.